This T cell receptor beta chain was retrieved from a study of T cell repertoires in cytomegalovirus infection. The overall study: Alongside well-studied HLA-B-restricted CMV epitopes, recently identified HLA-C-restricted CMV epitopes were also used. In public TCR beta signatures, there were indications of both CMV infection and matching HLA type.

TCRdb used MiXCR to reprocess the reads, holding one entry per CDR3 protein. Of some 320,000 distinct CDR3 sequences in the sample, 25% to 35% were seen once. This clonotype occurred a few times. Its antigen remains unidentified. Findings and limits, study-wide: The study identified carriers of CMV plus the relevant HLA from cumulative public TCR beta family frequency. In two of eight donors, the top clonotype was HLA-C-restricted CMV-specific.

V lost 0 bases and J lost 8, with 10 bases in between. This CDR3 comprises 13 residues. Germline V CDR1 and CDR2: MNHNS, SASEGT. This receptor was obtained from a human donor in good health (CMV status not recorded). Some clones in this sample may be carry-over from other donors' samples. The source material was cultured PBMCs, sampled from culture after CMV antigen stimulation. V gene TRBV6-1 combines with J gene TRBJ1-2; no firm D call. This CDR3 is CASSEAARHGYTF. CDR3 nucleotide sequence: TGTGCCAGCAGTGAAGCGGCCCGACACGGCTACACCTTC.